A selection of T cell receptor beta chains follows, all from one sample in a study of T cell clones after liver transplantation. The protocol was immunoSEQ multiplex PCR, while the TCRdb copy is restricted to in-frame clones and leaves out a portion. Here the sample spans 65,000 to 85,000 clones, around 80% being singletons. Source: CD4+ T cells from blood, taken around 50 months after liver transplant. The receptors here all came from a human patient who received a liver transplant. Certain T cells may be donor cells from the graft. Each CDR3 is given with its conserved first and last residue. The D gene is left open where the match is weak. Only part of the rows carry a size: once, few, many, or a class if the clone is expanded.

J gene	clone size	V gene	D gene	CDR3 protein	CDR3 DNA
TRBJ2-3	.	TRBV5-1	TRBD2	CASSLALAGGEDTQYF	TGCGCCAGCAGCTTGGCACTAGCGGGAGGTGAAGATACGCAGTATTTT
TRBJ2-2	.	TRBV7-6	.	CASSLVSLGNTGELFF	TGTGCCAGCAGCTTAGTCTCCTTAGGGAACACCGGGGAGCTGTTTTTT
TRBJ2-5	.	TRBV9	.	CASSVDGGETQYF	TGTGCCAGCAGCGTAGATGGTGGAGAGACCCAGTACTTC
TRBJ1-1	.	TRBV5-6	TRBD1	CASSWDRATEAFF	TGTGCCAGCAGCTGGGACAGGGCCACTGAAGCTTTCTTT
TRBJ1-2	.	TRBV28	.	CASNPGSPNNYGYTF	TGTGCCAGCAATCCGGGCAGCCCTAATAACTATGGCTACACCTTC
TRBJ2-3	once	TRBV4-2	.	CASSQEGIVTDTQYF	TGTGCCAGCAGCCAAGAGGGAATAGTTACAGATACGCAGTATTTT
TRBJ2-1	.	TRBV5-1	.	CASSSSVSSYNEQFF	TGCGCCAGCAGCTCTAGCGTTAGCTCCTACAATGAGCAGTTCTTC
TRBJ1-1	.	TRBV7-3	.	CASSLGEGEAFF	TGTGCCAGCAGCTTAGGGGAGGGTGAAGCTTTCTTT
TRBJ2-1	.	TRBV7-3	.	CASSLGGSRHNEQFF	TGTGCCAGCAGCTTAGGTGGTTCTCGGCACAATGAGCAGTTCTTC
TRBJ2-2	.	TRBV7-3	TRBD2	CASSPTGLAGGTGELFF	TGTGCCAGCAGCCCTACTGGACTAGCGGGGGGCACCGGGGAGCTGTTTTTT
TRBJ2-7	.	TRBV6-1	TRBD1	CASSRAQGDYEQYF	TGTGCCAGCAGTCGGGCACAGGGGGATTACGAGCAGTACTTC
TRBJ1-3	few	TRBV11-2	.	CASSPSSTIYF	TGTGCCAGCAGCCCCTCGAGCACCATATATTTT
TRBJ1-4	.	TRBV4-3	TRBD1	CASSHNRGAGGTTEKLFF	TGCGCCAGCAGCCATAACAGGGGGGCCGGAGGGACTACTGAAAAACTGTTTTTT
TRBJ2-1	once	TRBV6-6	.	CASSYSADFRGNEQFF	TGTGCCAGCAGCTACTCAGCCGACTTTAGGGGCAATGAGCAGTTCTTC
TRBJ2-7	.	TRBV19	.	CASSSRFEQYF	TGTGCCAGTAGTTCCCGGTTCGAGCAGTACTTC
TRBJ2-3	.	TRBV5-6	TRBD2	CASSPTSGTPDTQYF	TGTGCCAGCAGTCCCACTAGCGGGACCCCAGATACGCAGTATTTT
TRBJ2-3	.	TRBV11-2	.	CASAPFNSNAQYF	TGTGCCAGCGCCCCCTTTAATTCCAACGCGCAGTATTTT
TRBJ2-7	.	TRBV28	.	CASSDTRYEQYF	TGTGCCAGCAGCGATACTAGATACGAGCAGTACTTC
TRBJ2-4	.	TRBV6-1	.	CASSSRSAGIQYF	TGTGCCAGCAGTTCCCGGTCAGCCGGCATTCAGTACTTC
TRBJ1-2	.	TRBV29-1	.	CSGSFEGYGYTF	TGCAGCGGATCCTTCGAGGGGTATGGCTACACCTTC
TRBJ1-2	.	TRBV10-3	TRBD1	CAISTETGGGYGYTF	TGTGCCATCAGTACCGAGACAGGGGGCGGATATGGCTACACCTTC
TRBJ1-4	once	TRBV5-1	TRBD1	CASSFGTGGEELFF	TGCGCCAGCAGCTTTGGGACAGGGGGCGAGGAACTGTTTTTT
TRBJ2-5	.	TRBV5-4	TRBD2	CASSPGSSGEIQETQYF	TGTGCCAGCAGCCCGGGGTCTAGCGGGGAAATCCAAGAGACCCAGTACTTC
TRBJ1-5	.	TRBV7-3	.	CASSLAVNQPQHF	TGTGCCAGCAGCTTAGCAGTTAATCAGCCCCAGCATTTT
TRBJ1-2	.	TRBV7-2	.	CASSLAGSGYTF	TGTGCCAGCAGCTTAGCGGGTAGTGGCTACACCTTC
TRBJ1-5	.	TRBV6-6	TRBD1	CASSYEQGTNQPQHF	TGTGCCAGCAGTTACGAACAGGGGACGAATCAGCCCCAGCATTTT
TRBJ1-1	.	TRBV7-9	.	CASSYPGPGATEAFF	TGTGCCAGCAGCTACCCCGGGCCGGGGGCCACTGAAGCTTTCTTT
TRBJ1-1	.	TRBV6-6	.	CASSYPGRDTEAFF	TGTGCCAGCAGTTACCCCGGACGGGACACTGAAGCTTTCTTT
TRBJ1-1	.	TRBV4-1	.	CASSQERGMNTEAFF	TGCGCCAGCAGCCAAGAAAGGGGAATGAACACTGAAGCTTTCTTT
TRBJ2-5	.	TRBV9	.	CASSGSLGTQYF	TGTGCCAGCAGCGGTAGCCTGGGGACCCAGTACTTC
TRBJ1-2	few	TRBV2	.	CASNRVQGGNYGYTF	TGTGCCAGCAACCGGGTTCAAGGGGGGAACTATGGCTACACCTTC
TRBJ1-1	.	TRBV10-3	.	CAISVGGGNTEAFF	TGTGCCATCAGTGTAGGAGGGGGGAACACTGAAGCTTTCTTT
TRBJ1-5	.	TRBV7-2	.	CASSLFPGVNQPQHF	TGTGCCAGCAGCTTATTCCCAGGGGTGAATCAGCCCCAGCATTTT
TRBJ1-5	.	TRBV15	.	CATSRGPDQPQHF	TGTGCCACCAGCAGGGGGCCGGATCAGCCCCAGCATTTT
TRBJ1-1	.	TRBV5-4	TRBD1	CASSRTRQGNTEAFF	TGTGCCAGCAGCCGAACCAGACAGGGGAACACTGAAGCTTTCTTT
TRBJ1-4	.	TRBV5-1	.	CASSWTASNEKLFF	TGCGCCAGCAGCTGGACGGCCAGCAATGAAAAACTGTTTTTT
TRBJ1-2	.	TRBV2	.	CASRSDLTPFYGYTF	TGTGCCAGCCGCTCAGACCTTACTCCCTTCTATGGCTACACCTTC
TRBJ2-1	.	TRBV11-2	.	CASRNNNEQFF	TGTGCCAGCAGGAACAACAATGAGCAGTTCTTC
TRBJ1-1	.	TRBV5-1	.	CASSLVRTGSTEAFF	TGCGCCAGCAGCTTGGTGAGAACCGGGAGCACTGAAGCTTTCTTT
TRBJ1-3	.	TRBV6-1	.	CASSEITGVSGNTIYF	TGTGCCAGCAGTGAAATCACCGGAGTCTCTGGAAACACCATATATTTT
TRBJ1-6	.	TRBV2	.	CASSLRDPDGSPLHF	TGTGCCAGCAGTCTCAGGGACCCCGATGGGTCACCCCTCCACTTT
TRBJ1-2	.	TRBV4-3	TRBD1	CASSQDIQGASGYTF	TGCGCCAGCAGCCAGGATATACAGGGGGCGAGTGGCTACACCTTC
TRBJ2-2	.	TRBV28	.	CASIGPRGTGELFF	TGTGCCAGCATTGGCCCGCGCGGCACCGGGGAGCTGTTTTTT
TRBJ2-7	.	TRBV21-1	.	CASSTSGSGLYEQYF	TGTGCCAGCAGTACAAGCGGGAGTGGATTGTACGAGCAGTACTTC
TRBJ1-5	.	TRBV19	TRBD1	CASSSLGQGPNQPQHF	TGTGCCAGTAGTTCCCTCGGACAGGGACCCAATCAGCCCCAGCATTTT
TRBJ2-7	.	TRBV5-5	.	CASSLLAYEQYF	TGTGCCAGCAGCTTGCTGGCCTACGAGCAGTACTTC